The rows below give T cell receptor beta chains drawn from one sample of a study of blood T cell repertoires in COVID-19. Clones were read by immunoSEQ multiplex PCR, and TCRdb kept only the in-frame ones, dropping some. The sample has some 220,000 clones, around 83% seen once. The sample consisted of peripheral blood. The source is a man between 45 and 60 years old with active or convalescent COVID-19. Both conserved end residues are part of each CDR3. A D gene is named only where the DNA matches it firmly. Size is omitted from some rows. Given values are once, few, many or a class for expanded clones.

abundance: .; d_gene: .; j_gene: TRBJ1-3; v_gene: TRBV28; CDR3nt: TGTGCCAGCAGTTTGCCACAGAGATCTGGAAACACCATATATTTT; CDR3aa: CASSLPQRSGNTIYF
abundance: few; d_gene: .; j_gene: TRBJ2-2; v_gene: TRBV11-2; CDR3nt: TGTGCCAGCAGCCCAGGGACTCACGGGGAGCTGTTTTTT; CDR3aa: CASSPGTHGELFF
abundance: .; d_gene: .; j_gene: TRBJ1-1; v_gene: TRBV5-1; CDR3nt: TGCGCCAGCGGGGGCACAGTGAACACTGAAGCTTTCTTT; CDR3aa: CASGGTVNTEAFF
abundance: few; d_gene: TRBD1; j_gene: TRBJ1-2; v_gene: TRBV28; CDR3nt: TGTGCCAGCAGTTTATGGGACAGGGGCGTCCACACCTTC; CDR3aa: CASSLWDRGVHTF
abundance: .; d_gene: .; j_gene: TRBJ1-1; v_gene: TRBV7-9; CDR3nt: TGTGCCAGCAGCTTCCCCGGGACAACCGAAGGGAGAGCTTTCTTT; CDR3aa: CASSFPGTTEGRAFF
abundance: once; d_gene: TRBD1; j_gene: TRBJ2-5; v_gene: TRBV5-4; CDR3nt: TGTGCCAGCAGCTCGGGGACAGGAACACAAGAGACCCAGTACTTC; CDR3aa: CASSSGTGTQETQYF
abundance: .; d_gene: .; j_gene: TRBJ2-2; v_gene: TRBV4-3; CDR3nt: TGCGCCAGCAGCCAAGAATTACTTCGTACCAACACCGGGGAGCTGTTTTTT; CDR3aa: CASSQELLRTNTGELFF
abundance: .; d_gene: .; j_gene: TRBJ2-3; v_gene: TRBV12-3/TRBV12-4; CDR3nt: TGTGCCAGCAGTTTCCTGGGGGCGGATACGCAGTATTTT; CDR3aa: CASSFLGADTQYF
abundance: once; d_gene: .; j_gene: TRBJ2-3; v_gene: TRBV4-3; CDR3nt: TGCGCCAGCAGCCAAGTTCAGGCAGATACGCAGTATTTT; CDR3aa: CASSQVQADTQYF
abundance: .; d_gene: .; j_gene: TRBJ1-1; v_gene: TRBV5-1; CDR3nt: TGCGCCAGCAGCTTGGGATACCACGGTGAAAACACTGAAGCTTTCTTT; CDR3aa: CASSLGYHGENTEAFF